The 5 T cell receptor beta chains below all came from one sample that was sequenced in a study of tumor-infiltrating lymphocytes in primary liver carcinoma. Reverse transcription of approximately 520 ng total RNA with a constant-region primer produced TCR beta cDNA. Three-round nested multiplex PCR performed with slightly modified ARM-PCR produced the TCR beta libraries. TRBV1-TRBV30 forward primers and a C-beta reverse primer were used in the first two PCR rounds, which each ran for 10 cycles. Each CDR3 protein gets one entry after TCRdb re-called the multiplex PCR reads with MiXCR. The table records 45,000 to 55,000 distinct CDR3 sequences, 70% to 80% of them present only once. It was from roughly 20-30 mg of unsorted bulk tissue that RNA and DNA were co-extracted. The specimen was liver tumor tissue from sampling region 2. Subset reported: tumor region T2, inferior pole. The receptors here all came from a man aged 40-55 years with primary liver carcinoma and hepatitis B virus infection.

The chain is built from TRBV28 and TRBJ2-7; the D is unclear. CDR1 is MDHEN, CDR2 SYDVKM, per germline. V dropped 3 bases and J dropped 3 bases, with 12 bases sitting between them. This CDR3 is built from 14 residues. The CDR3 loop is CASSLIACYYEQYF. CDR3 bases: TGTGCCAGCAGTTTGATTGCATGTTACTACGAGCAGTACTTC.

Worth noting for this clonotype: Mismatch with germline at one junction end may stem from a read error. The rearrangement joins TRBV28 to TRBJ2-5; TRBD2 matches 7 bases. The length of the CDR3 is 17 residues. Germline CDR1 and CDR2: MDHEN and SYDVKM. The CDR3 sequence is CVSSSISSGASQETQYF. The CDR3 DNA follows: TGTGTCAGCAGTTCCATTTCTAGCGGAGCCTCCCAAGAGACCCAGTACTTC.

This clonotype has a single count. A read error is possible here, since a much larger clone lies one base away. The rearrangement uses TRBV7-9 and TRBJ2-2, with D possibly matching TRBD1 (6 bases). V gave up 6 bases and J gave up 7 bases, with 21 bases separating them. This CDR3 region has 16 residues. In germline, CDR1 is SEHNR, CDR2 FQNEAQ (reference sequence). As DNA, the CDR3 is TGTGCCAGCAGTTCACAGGGACCCGCTTACCACGGGGAGCTGTTTTTT. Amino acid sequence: CASSSQGPAYHGELFF.

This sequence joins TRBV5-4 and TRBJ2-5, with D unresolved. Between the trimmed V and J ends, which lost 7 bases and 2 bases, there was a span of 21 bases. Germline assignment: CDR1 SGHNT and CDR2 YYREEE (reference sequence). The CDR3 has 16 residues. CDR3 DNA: TGTGCCAGCGGCACCCTTATCGCGAGGCTTCAAGAGACCCAGTACTTC. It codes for CASGTLIARLQETQYF.

Here the CDR3 DNA reads TGTGCCAGCAGTTTTGGACTAGCGGGCGGCATTAAGCAGTTCTTC. The encoded protein is CASSFGLAGGIKQFF. The chain uses TRBV12-3 or TRBV12-4 and TRBJ2-1; 11 bases match TRBD2. Trimming took 3 bases from V and 11 from J; bases not matched to a gene: 9. The CDR3 sequence is 15 residues long.